This T cell receptor (beta chain) appears in the sequencing data of a study of T cell changes during pregnancy in multiple sclerosis. Generated by immunoSEQ multiplex PCR, the TCRdb table keeps only in-frame clones and is missing some. This table has roughly 47,000 clones, 75% to 90% appearing once. Here the sequenced sample was CD8+ T cells from peripheral blood mononuclear cells, taken in the second trimester of pregnancy. This receptor was taken from a female donor with multiple sclerosis, enrolled in a pregnancy study.

In DNA form, the CDR3 reads TGTGCCAGCAGTGACTCGAACAGGGAAATCAATGAGCAGTTCTTC. Translating it yields CASSDSNREINEQFF. This chain links TRBV6-4 with TRBJ2-1; tentative D call: TRBD1 (6 bases). The CDR3 loop spans 15 amino acids. Per germline, CDR1 MRHNA and CDR2 SNTAGT. V lost 0 bases, J lost 6 bases, and 12 bases lay in between.